What follows is one T cell receptor (beta chain) and its context. Germline values: CDR1 KGHDR, CDR2 SFDVKD. The germline V and J ends were trimmed by 4 bases and 0 bases, with 10 bases remaining between them. This CDR3 is 15 amino acids long. These data originate in a study of blood T cell repertoires in COVID-19. The repertoire was sequenced with immunoSEQ multiplex PCR; TCRdb's copy has only in-frame clones and lacks some. This table has under 250,000 clones, roughly 85% appearing once. The origin of this receptor is a woman between 70 and 85 years old with active or convalescent COVID-19. The rearrangement links TRBV24-1 to TRBJ2-3; D not resolved. The specimen was peripheral blood. The CDR3 DNA sequence: TGTGCCACCAGTGACCCCCCCCCGAGCACAGATACGCAGTATTTT. Its translation: CATSDPPPSTDTQYF.